The sequence of this T cell receptor (beta chain) was determined in a study of control samples from healthy donors and cancer patients. CDR1 and CDR2 (germline): SGDLS, YYNGEE. V was clipped by 4 bases and J by 6 bases, with 13 bases between them. CDR3 length: 13 residues. Produced via immunoSEQ multiplex PCR; TCRdb's table is partial and in-frame only. The sample shows roughly 54,000 clones, around 96% of them seen only once. Sequencing input: blood. The J gene is TRBJ1-2, the V gene TRBV9; the D is unclear. The source of this sequence is a woman in her thirties in good health. CDR3 amino acids: CASSHGLKNGYTF. The CDR3 nucleotides read TGTGCCAGCAGCCACGGTTTGAAAAATGGCTACACCTTC.